The subject of this entry is one TCR beta chain. Sequencing was performed with immunoSEQ multiplex PCR; in TCRdb, only in-frame clones are kept and a portion is missing. The data show approximately 1,300 clones, around 83% seen once. This specimen comes from a study of T cells and copy number aberrations in small-cell lung cancer. From germline, CDR1 is GTSNPN and CDR2 SVGIG (reference sequence). CDR3 size: 11 residues. V was trimmed by 3 bases and J by 10 bases, leaving 7 bases between them. This chain joins TRBV30 and TRBJ1-6; no definite D call. Sequenced input: tumor tissue. This clonotype was sampled from a woman in her fifties or sixties with small cell lung cancer. CDR3 residues: CAWRRRSPLHF. The DNA of the CDR3 is TGTGCCTGGAGGAGGCGATCACCCCTCCACTTT.